This T cell receptor (beta chain) stems from a study of OX40 agonist ivuxolimab in advanced cancers. Study-level background: Ivuxolimab, an antibody acting as an agonist of OX40 (CD134), was used to treat patients.

Patients were ruled out by autoimmune disease history or systemic immunosuppression. Clones were sequenced by immunoSEQ multiplex PCR, and TCRdb holds only the in-frame ones, with some missing. The sample lists around 75,000 clones, over 85% occurring once. Source: CD4+ or CD8+ T cells sorted from blood, taken in a trial of the OX40 agonist ivuxolimab. The sequence derives from an adult with an advanced solid tumor such as melanoma, head and neck, liver or kidney cancer.

The CDR3 coding sequence is TGCGCCAGCAGCTTGAGTGGCGGGGGGGGCTACGAGCAGTACTTC. Protein product: CASSLSGGGGYEQYF. The chain carries TRBV5-1 and TRBJ2-7; 9 bases line up with TRBD2. This CDR3 is built from 15 residues. Germline V gene sequence: CDR1 SGHRS, CDR2 YFSETQ. V dropped 1 base and J dropped 3; count of bases not matched to a gene: 5.